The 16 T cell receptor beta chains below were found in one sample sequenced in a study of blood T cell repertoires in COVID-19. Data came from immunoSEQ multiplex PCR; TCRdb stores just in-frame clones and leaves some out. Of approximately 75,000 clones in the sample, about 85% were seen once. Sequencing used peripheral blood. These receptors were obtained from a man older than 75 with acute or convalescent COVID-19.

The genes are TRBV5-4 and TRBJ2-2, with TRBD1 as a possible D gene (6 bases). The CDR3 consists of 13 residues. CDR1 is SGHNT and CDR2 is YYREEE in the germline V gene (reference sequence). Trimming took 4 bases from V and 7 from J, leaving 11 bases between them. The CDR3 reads CASSAGEIGELFF. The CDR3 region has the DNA TGTGCCAGCAGCGCAGGGGAAATCGGGGAGCTGTTTTTT.

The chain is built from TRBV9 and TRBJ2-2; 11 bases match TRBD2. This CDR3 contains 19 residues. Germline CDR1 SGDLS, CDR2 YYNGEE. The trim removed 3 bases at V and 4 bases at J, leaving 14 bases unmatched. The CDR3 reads CASSGTRLAGFPSTGELFF. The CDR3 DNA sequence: TGTGCCAGCAGCGGGACTAGACTAGCGGGGTTTCCGAGCACCGGGGAGCTGTTTTTT.

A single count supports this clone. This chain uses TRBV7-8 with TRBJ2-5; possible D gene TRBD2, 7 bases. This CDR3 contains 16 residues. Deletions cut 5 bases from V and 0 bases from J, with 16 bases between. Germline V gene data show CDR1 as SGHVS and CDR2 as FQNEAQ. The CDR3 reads CASSRGGGGNQETQYF. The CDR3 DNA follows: TGTGCCAGCAGCCGAGGAGGCGGGGGCAACCAAGAGACCCAGTACTTC.

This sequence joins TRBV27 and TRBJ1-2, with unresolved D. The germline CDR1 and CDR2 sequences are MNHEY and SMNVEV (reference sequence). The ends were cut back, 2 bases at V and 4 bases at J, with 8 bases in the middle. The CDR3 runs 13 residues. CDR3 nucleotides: TGTGCCAGCAGTTTAGGAGGGCTCTATGGCTACACCTTC. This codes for CASSLGGLYGYTF.

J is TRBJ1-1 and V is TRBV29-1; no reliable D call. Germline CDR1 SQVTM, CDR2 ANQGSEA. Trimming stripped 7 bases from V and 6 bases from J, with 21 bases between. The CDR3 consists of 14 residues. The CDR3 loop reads CSAMPRLSLPEAFF. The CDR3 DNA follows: TGCAGCGCTATGCCCCGACTGTCGTTACCTGAAGCTTTCTTT.

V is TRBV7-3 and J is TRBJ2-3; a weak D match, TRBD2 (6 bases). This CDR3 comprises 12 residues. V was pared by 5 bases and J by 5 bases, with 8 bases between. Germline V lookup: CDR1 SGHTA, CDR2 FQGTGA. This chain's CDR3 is CASSPEGDTQYF. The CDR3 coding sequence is TGTGCCAGCAGCCCGGAGGGAGATACGCAGTATTTT. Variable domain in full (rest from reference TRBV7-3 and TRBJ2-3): GAGVSQTPSNKVTEKGKYVELRCDPISGHTALYWYRQSLGQGPEFLIYFQGTGAADDSGLPNDRFFAVRPEGSVSTLKIQRTERGDSAVYLCASSPEGDTQYFGPGTRLTVL.

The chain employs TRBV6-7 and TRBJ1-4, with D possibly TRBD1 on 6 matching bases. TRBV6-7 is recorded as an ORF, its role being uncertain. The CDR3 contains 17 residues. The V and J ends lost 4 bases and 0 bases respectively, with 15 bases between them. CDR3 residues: CASSFPGHPATNEKLFF. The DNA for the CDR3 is TGTGCCAGCAGTTTCCCGGGACACCCCGCAACTAATGAAAAACTGTTTTTT.

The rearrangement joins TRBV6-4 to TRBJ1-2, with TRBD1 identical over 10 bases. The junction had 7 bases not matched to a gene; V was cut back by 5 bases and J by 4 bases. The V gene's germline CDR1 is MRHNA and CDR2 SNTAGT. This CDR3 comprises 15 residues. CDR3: CASSPGTGAAYGYTF. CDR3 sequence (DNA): TGTGCCAGCAGTCCCGGGACAGGGGCTGCCTATGGCTACACCTTC.

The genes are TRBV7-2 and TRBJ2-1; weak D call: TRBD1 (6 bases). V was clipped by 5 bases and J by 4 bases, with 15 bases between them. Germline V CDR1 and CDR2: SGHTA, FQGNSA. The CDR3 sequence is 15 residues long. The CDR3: CASSTTGTPYNEQFF. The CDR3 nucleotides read TGTGCCAGCAGCACAACTGGGACACCTTACAATGAGCAGTTCTTC.

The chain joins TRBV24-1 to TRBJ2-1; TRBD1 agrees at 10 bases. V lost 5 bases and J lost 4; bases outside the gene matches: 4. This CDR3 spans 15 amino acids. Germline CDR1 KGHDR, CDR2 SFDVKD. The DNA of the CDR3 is TGTGCCACCAGTGCACGGGACAGGGGATACAATGAGCAGTTCTTC. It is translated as CATSARDRGYNEQFF.

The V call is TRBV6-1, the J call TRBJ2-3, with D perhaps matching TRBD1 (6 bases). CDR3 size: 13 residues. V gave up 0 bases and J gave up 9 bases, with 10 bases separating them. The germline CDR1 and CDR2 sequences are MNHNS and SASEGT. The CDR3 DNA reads TGTGCCAGCAGTGAAGCGAAGCAGGGGACGCAGTATTTT. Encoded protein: CASSEAKQGTQYF.

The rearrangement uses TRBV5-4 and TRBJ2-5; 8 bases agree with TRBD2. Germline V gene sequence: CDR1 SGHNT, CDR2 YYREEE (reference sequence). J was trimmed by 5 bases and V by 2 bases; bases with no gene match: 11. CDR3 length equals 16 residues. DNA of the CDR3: TGTGCCAGCAGCTTTACTAGCGGCCCCGCAGGGGAGACCCAGTACTTC. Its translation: CASSFTSGPAGETQYF.

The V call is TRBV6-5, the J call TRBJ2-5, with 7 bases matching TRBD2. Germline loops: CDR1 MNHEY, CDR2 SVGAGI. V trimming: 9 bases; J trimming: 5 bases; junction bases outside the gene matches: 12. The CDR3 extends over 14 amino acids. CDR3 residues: CASWDLTAGETQYF. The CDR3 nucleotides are TGTGCCAGTTGGGACTTAACAGCGGGGGAGACCCAGTACTTC.

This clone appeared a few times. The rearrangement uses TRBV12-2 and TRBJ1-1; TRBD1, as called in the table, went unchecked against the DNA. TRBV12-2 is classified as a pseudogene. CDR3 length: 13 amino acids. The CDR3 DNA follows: TGTGCAAGTCGCTTAGGGGGACAGTCAGAAGCTTTCTTT. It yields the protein CASRLGGQSEAFF.

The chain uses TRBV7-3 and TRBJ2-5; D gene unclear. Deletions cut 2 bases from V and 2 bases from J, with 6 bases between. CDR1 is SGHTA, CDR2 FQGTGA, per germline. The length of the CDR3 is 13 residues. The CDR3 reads CASSLGNQETQYF. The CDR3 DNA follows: TGTGCCAGCAGCTTAGGCAATCAAGAGACCCAGTACTTC.

CDR3 residues: CASSYRGGFQPQHF. DNA for the CDR3: TGTGCCAGCAGTTACAGAGGGGGTTTCCAGCCCCAGCATTTT. This chain joins TRBV6-5 and TRBJ1-5; TRBD1 is a possible D gene (6 bases). Looked up from germline, CDR1 is MNHEY and CDR2 is SVGAGI. V lost 2 bases to trimming and J lost 7 bases, with 12 bases between them. The CDR3 sequence is 14 residues long.